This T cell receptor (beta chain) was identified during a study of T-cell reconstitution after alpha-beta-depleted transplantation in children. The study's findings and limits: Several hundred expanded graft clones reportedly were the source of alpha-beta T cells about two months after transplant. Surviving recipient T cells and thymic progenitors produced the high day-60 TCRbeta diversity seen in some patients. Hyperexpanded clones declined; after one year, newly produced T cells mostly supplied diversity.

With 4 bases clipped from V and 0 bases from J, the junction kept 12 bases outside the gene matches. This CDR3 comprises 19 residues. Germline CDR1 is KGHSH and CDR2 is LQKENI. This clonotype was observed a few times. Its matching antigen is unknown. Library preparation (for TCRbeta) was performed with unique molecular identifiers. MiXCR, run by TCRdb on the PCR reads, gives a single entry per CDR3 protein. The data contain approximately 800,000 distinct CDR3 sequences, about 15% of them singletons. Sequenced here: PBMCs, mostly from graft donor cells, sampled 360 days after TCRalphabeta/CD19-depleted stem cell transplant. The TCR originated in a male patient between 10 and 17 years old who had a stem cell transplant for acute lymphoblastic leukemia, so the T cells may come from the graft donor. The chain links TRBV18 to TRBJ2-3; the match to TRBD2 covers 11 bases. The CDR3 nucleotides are TGTGCCAGCTCACGCCGGTTGGGGACTAGCGGCTCTAGCACAGATACGCAGTATTTT. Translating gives CASSRRLGTSGSSTDTQYF.